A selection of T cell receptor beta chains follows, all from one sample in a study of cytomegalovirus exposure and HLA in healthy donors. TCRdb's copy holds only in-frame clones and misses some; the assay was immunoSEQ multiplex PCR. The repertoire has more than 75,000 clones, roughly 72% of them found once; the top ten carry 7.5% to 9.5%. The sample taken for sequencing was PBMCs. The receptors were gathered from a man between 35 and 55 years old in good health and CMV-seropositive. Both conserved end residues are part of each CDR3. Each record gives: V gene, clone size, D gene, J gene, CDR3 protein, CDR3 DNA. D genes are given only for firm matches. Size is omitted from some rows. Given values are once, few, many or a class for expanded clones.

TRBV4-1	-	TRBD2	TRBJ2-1	CASSQDSGINEQFF	TGCGCCAGCAGCCAAGATAGCGGGATCAATGAGCAGTTCTTC
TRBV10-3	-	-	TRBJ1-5	CAISGTENQPQHF	TGTGCCATCAGTGGCACGGAGAATCAGCCCCAGCATTTT
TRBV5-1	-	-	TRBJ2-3	CASSPGQGLSTDTQYF	TGCGCCAGCAGCCCAGGGCAGGGGCTAAGCACAGATACGCAGTATTTT
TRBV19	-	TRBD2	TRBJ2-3	CASSIGGPGGADTQYF	TGTGCCAGTAGTATCGGAGGACCGGGAGGCGCAGATACGCAGTATTTT
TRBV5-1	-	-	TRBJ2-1	CASSLEAAGTPLGNEQFF	TGCGCCAGCAGCTTGGAGGCAGCGGGGACACCCCTGGGCAATGAGCAGTTCTTC
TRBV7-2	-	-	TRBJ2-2	CASSSRPAGGELFF	TGTGCCAGCAGCTCTCGACCCGCGGGCGGGGAGCTGTTTTTT
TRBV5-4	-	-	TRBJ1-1	CASSLAVVNTEAFF	TGTGCCAGCAGCTTGGCGGTGGTGAACACTGAAGCTTTCTTT
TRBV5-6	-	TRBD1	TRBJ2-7	CASSIGTEYEQYF	TGTGCCAGCAGCATCGGGACAGAATACGAGCAGTACTTC
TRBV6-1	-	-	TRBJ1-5	CASGTVTDHQPQHF	TGTGCCAGCGGGACTGTGACAGACCATCAGCCCCAGCATTTT
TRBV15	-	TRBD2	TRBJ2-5	CATSNRQRGLETQYF	TGTGCCACCAGCAACCGTCAGCGGGGGTTAGAGACCCAGTACTTC
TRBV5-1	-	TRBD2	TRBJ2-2	CASSLDRTSGRLNTGELFF	TGCGCCAGCAGCTTGGACCGGACTAGCGGGAGGCTCAACACCGGGGAGCTGTTTTTT
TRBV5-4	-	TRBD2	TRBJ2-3	CASSARVDSGVSDTQYF	TGTGCCAGCAGCGCCCGAGTGGATAGCGGGGTCTCAGATACGCAGTATTTT
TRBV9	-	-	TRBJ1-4	CASSAQGNQEKLFF	TGTGCCAGCAGCGCGCAGGGGAATCAGGAAAAACTGTTTTTT
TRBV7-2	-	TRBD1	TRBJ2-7	CASSLDRGPLYEQYF	TGTGCCAGCAGCTTAGACAGGGGCCCCCTCTACGAGCAGTACTTC
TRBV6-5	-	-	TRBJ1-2	CASSYWGGQDYGYTF	TGTGCCAGCAGTTACTGGGGGGGGCAGGACTATGGCTACACCTTC
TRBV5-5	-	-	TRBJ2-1	CASSSTREQFF	TGTGCCAGCAGCTCTACCAGGGAGCAGTTCTTC
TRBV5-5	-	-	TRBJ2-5	CASREAGLALQETQYF	TGTGCCAGCAGGGAGGCGGGGCTAGCCCTTCAAGAGACCCAGTACTTC
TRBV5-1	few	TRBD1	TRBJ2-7	CASNMGTGSHEQYF	TGCGCCAGCAATATGGGGACAGGGTCTCACGAGCAGTACTTC
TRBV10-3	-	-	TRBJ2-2	CAISDVKEGNTGELFF	TGTGCCATCAGTGATGTGAAGGAGGGGAACACCGGGGAGCTGTTTTTT
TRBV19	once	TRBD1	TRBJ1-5	CASRQGYGNQPQHF	TGTGCCAGCAGACAGGGATACGGCAATCAGCCCCAGCATTTT
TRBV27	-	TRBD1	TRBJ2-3	CASSTRQGLPDTQYF	TGTGCCAGCAGTACGCGACAGGGGTTACCAGATACGCAGTATTTT
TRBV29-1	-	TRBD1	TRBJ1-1	CSVQEQGAGAEAFF	TGCAGCGTACAAGAACAGGGGGCTGGGGCTGAAGCTTTCTTT
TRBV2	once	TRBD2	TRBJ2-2	CASRASGGAFGELFF	TGTGCCAGCAGGGCTAGCGGGGGGGCCTTCGGGGAGCTGTTTTTT
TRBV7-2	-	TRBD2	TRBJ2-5	CASSSQGRTSGGAETQYF	TGTGCCAGCAGCTCCCAGGGACGGACTAGCGGGGGGGCAGAGACCCAGTACTTC
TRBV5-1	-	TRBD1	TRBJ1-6	CASSLGQGISPLHF	TGCGCCAGCAGCCTCGGACAGGGAATCTCACCCCTCCACTTT
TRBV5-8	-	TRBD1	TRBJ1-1	CASSLPPTGSTEAFF	TGTGCCAGCAGCTTGCCCCCGACAGGGTCCACTGAAGCTTTCTTT
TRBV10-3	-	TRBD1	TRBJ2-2	CATRPTGLPDTGELFF	TGTGCCACCCGACCGACAGGGCTTCCGGACACCGGGGAGCTGTTTTTT
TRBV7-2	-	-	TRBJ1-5	CASIQLLAHQPQHF	TGTGCCAGCATCCAACTTCTCGCCCATCAGCCCCAGCATTTT
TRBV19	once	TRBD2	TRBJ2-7	CASSIDGTSGLRSF	TGTGCCAGTAGTATAGACGGGACTAGCGGTCTAAGGAGCTTC
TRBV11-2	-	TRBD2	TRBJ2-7	CASSYELAGYEQYF	TGTGCCAGCAGCTACGAACTAGCGGGATACGAGCAGTACTTC
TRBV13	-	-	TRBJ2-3	CASSLRGTTDTQYF	TGTGCCAGCAGCCTGAGGGGGACCACAGATACGCAGTATTTT
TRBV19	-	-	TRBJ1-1	CASSMTGGNTEAFF	TGTGCCAGTAGTATGACGGGGGGCAACACTGAAGCTTTCTTT
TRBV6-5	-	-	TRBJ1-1	CASRTLTPNTEAFF	TGTGCCAGCCGCACGTTGACACCGAACACTGAAGCTTTCTTT
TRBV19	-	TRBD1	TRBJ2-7	CASMDRGRYEQYF	TGTGCCAGTATGGACAGGGGAAGATACGAGCAGTACTTC
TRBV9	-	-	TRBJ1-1	CASSDQGHHFMNTEAFF	TGTGCCAGCAGCGATCAGGGACACCATTTTATGAACACTGAAGCTTTCTTT
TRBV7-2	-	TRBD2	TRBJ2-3	CASSLSLAGDTQYF	TGTGCCAGCAGCTTATCACTAGCGGGAGATACGCAGTATTTT
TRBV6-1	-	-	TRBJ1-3	CASSREAGNTIYF	TGTGCCAGCAGCCGAGAGGCCGGAAACACCATATATTTT
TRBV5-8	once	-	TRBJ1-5	CASSLRDFTSNQPQHF	TGTGCCAGCAGCCTGAGGGATTTTACGAGCAATCAGCCCCAGCATTTT
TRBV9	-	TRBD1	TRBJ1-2	CASSVVAGGGYGYTF	TGTGCCAGCAGCGTAGTGGCAGGGGGTGGTTATGGCTACACCTTC